The rows below give T cell receptor beta chains drawn from one sample of a study of cytotoxic CD8 clonotypes in ibrutinib-treated CLL. Repertoires were generated with immunoSEQ multiplex PCR, while TCRdb's copy carries only in-frame clones and drops some. Of some 200,000 clones in the sample, just over 70% were seen once. Here the sequenced sample was PBMCs, taken after 12 months of ibrutinib treatment. All receptors derive from a human donor with chronic lymphocytic leukemia. The CDR3 runs from the conserved cysteine through the conserved F or W. Each record gives: J gene, CDR3 length, D gene, clone size, V gene, CDR3 protein, CDR3 DNA. D genes are given only for firm matches. Rows may omit the clone size; those that give it use once, few, many or a size class.

J gene: TRBJ2-7
CDR3 length: 14
D gene: TRBD1
clone size: NA
V gene: TRBV6-4
CDR3 protein: CASSKGTGVSEQYF
CDR3 DNA: TGTGCCAGCAGTAAAGGGACAGGGGTCTCCGAGCAGTACTTC

J gene: TRBJ1-2
CDR3 length: 13
D gene: TRBD1
clone size: NA
V gene: TRBV14
CDR3 protein: CASSSDRVYGYTF
CDR3 DNA: TGTGCCAGCAGCTCGGACAGGGTCTATGGCTACACCTTC

J gene: TRBJ1-2
CDR3 length: 11
D gene: NA
clone size: NA
V gene: TRBV20-1
CDR3 protein: CSASHVYGYTF
CDR3 DNA: TGCAGTGCTAGTCACGTATATGGCTACACCTTC

J gene: TRBJ1-1
CDR3 length: 14
D gene: NA
clone size: NA
V gene: TRBV10-2
CDR3 protein: CASSVSQGNTEAFF
CDR3 DNA: TGCGCCAGCAGTGTCTCCCAGGGGAACACTGAAGCTTTCTTT

J gene: TRBJ1-5
CDR3 length: 16
D gene: TRBD1
clone size: NA
V gene: TRBV30
CDR3 protein: CAWSQRRQGLGQPQHF
CDR3 DNA: TGTGCCTGGAGCCAAAGACGACAGGGTTTGGGTCAGCCCCAGCATTTT

J gene: TRBJ2-2
CDR3 length: 16
D gene: TRBD1
clone size: NA
V gene: TRBV19
CDR3 protein: CASSVFPGQGSGELFF
CDR3 DNA: TGTGCCAGTAGCGTCTTTCCGGGACAGGGCTCCGGGGAGCTGTTTTTT

J gene: TRBJ2-3
CDR3 length: 14
D gene: NA
clone size: NA
V gene: TRBV29-1
CDR3 protein: CSVEIGPGRGTQYF
CDR3 DNA: TGCAGCGTTGAAATCGGGCCGGGAAGGGGTACGCAGTATTTT

J gene: TRBJ2-1
CDR3 length: 15
D gene: NA
clone size: NA
V gene: TRBV14
CDR3 protein: CASSPAGSGYNEQFF
CDR3 DNA: TGTGCCAGCAGCCCAGCCGGTTCGGGTTACAATGAGCAGTTCTTC

J gene: TRBJ2-7
CDR3 length: 13
D gene: NA
clone size: NA
V gene: TRBV28
CDR3 protein: CASSSGGLYEQYF
CDR3 DNA: TGTGCCAGCAGTTCAGGGGGGCTCTACGAGCAGTACTTC

J gene: TRBJ1-5
CDR3 length: 15
D gene: TRBD1
clone size: NA
V gene: TRBV6-6
CDR3 protein: CASSYGTGGGQPQHF
CDR3 DNA: TGTGCCAGCAGTTATGGGACAGGGGGCGGTCAGCCCCAGCATTTT

J gene: TRBJ2-1
CDR3 length: 15
D gene: TRBD2
clone size: NA
V gene: TRBV7-2
CDR3 protein: CASSLGLAGYNEQFF
CDR3 DNA: TGTGCCAGCAGCTTAGGGCTAGCGGGGTACAATGAGCAGTTCTTC

J gene: TRBJ1-2
CDR3 length: 14
D gene: TRBD1
clone size: few
V gene: TRBV11-3
CDR3 protein: CASSPGTGGYGYTF
CDR3 DNA: TGTGCCAGCAGCCCCGGGACAGGGGGCTATGGCTACACCTTC

J gene: TRBJ2-3
CDR3 length: 14
D gene: TRBD1
clone size: NA
V gene: TRBV29-1
CDR3 protein: CSVDAAGQGNTQYF
CDR3 DNA: TGCAGCGTTGACGCGGCTGGACAGGGAAATACGCAGTATTTT

J gene: TRBJ2-3
CDR3 length: 14
D gene: NA
clone size: once
V gene: TRBV5-1
CDR3 protein: CASRRDTSTDTQYF
CDR3 DNA: TGCGCCAGCAGACGGGACACTTCCACAGATACGCAGTATTTT

J gene: TRBJ1-5
CDR3 length: 15
D gene: NA
clone size: once
V gene: TRBV4-3
CDR3 protein: CASSQFHSSNQPQHF
CDR3 DNA: TGCGCCAGCAGCCAATTCCACAGTAGCAATCAGCCCCAGCATTTT

J gene: TRBJ2-5
CDR3 length: 10
D gene: NA
clone size: few
V gene: TRBV20-1
CDR3 protein: CSAFKETQYF
CDR3 DNA: TGCAGTGCCTTTAAAGAGACCCAGTACTTC

J gene: TRBJ1-5
CDR3 length: 14
D gene: NA
clone size: NA
V gene: TRBV19
CDR3 protein: CASSIIRSNQPQHF
CDR3 DNA: TGTGCCAGTAGTATTATTAGAAGCAATCAGCCCCAGCATTTT

J gene: TRBJ2-1
CDR3 length: 15
D gene: NA
clone size: NA
V gene: TRBV18
CDR3 protein: CASSPPGALYNEQFF
CDR3 DNA: TGTGCCAGCTCACCACCGGGAGCTCTCTACAATGAGCAGTTCTTC

J gene: TRBJ2-5
CDR3 length: 17
D gene: TRBD1
clone size: NA
V gene: TRBV7-9
CDR3 protein: CASSSNRGQGYQETQYF
CDR3 DNA: TGTGCCAGCAGCTCTAATAGGGGACAGGGGTACCAAGAGACCCAGTACTTC

J gene: TRBJ1-2
CDR3 length: 13
D gene: NA
clone size: NA
V gene: TRBV27
CDR3 protein: CASSFRGGDGYTF
CDR3 DNA: TGTGCCAGCAGTTTTCGGGGTGGGGATGGCTACACCTTC

J gene: TRBJ1-2
CDR3 length: 15
D gene: NA
clone size: NA
V gene: TRBV4-1
CDR3 protein: CASSQDPQGTYGYTF
CDR3 DNA: TGCGCCAGCAGCCAAGACCCCCAGGGGACCTATGGCTACACCTTC

J gene: TRBJ2-2
CDR3 length: 17
D gene: NA
clone size: NA
V gene: TRBV30
CDR3 protein: CAWSPLGGAVNTGELFF
CDR3 DNA: TGTGCCTGGAGCCCACTGGGGGGGGCAGTGAACACCGGGGAGCTGTTTTTT

J gene: TRBJ1-2
CDR3 length: 16
D gene: NA
clone size: few
V gene: TRBV4-1
CDR3 protein: CASSQDAAPFGYGYTF
CDR3 DNA: TGCGCCAGCAGCCAAGATGCGGCACCCTTCGGCTATGGCTACACCTTC

J gene: TRBJ2-7
CDR3 length: 13
D gene: TRBD1
clone size: once
V gene: TRBV7-2
CDR3 protein: CASSSQGAYEQYF
CDR3 DNA: TGTGCCAGCAGCTCCCAGGGGGCTTACGAGCAGTACTTC

J gene: TRBJ2-2
CDR3 length: 15
D gene: TRBD1
clone size: NA
V gene: TRBV6-1
CDR3 protein: CASIIPGGGTGELFF
CDR3 DNA: TGTGCCAGCATTATCCCAGGGGGCGGCACCGGGGAGCTGTTTTTT

J gene: TRBJ2-1
CDR3 length: 14
D gene: TRBD2
clone size: NA
V gene: TRBV29-1
CDR3 protein: CSVGASGGYNEQFF
CDR3 DNA: TGCAGCGTTGGGGCTAGCGGGGGCTACAATGAGCAGTTCTTC

J gene: TRBJ2-5
CDR3 length: 14
D gene: TRBD1
clone size: NA
V gene: TRBV7-3
CDR3 protein: CASSRKQGGETQYF
CDR3 DNA: TGTGCCAGCAGCCGAAAACAGGGGGGAGAGACCCAGTACTTC

J gene: TRBJ1-3
CDR3 length: 15
D gene: NA
clone size: NA
V gene: TRBV5-1
CDR3 protein: CASSLEPGSGNTIYF
CDR3 DNA: TGCGCCAGCAGCTTGGAACCTGGCTCTGGAAACACCATATATTTT

J gene: TRBJ1-3
CDR3 length: 15
D gene: NA
clone size: NA
V gene: TRBV28
CDR3 protein: CASSLPLNSGNTIYF
CDR3 DNA: TGTGCCAGCAGTTTACCCCTTAACTCTGGAAACACCATATATTTT

J gene: TRBJ1-5
CDR3 length: 15
D gene: NA
clone size: NA
V gene: TRBV6-1
CDR3 protein: CASSEAVHSNQPQHF
CDR3 DNA: TGTGCCAGCAGTGAGGCAGTCCATAGCAATCAGCCCCAGCATTTT

J gene: TRBJ2-1
CDR3 length: 15
D gene: TRBD2
clone size: many
V gene: TRBV6-1
CDR3 protein: CASSEAAGEYNEQFF
CDR3 DNA: TGTGCCAGCAGTGAAGCGGCGGGGGAATACAATGAGCAGTTCTTC

J gene: TRBJ1-1
CDR3 length: 15
D gene: TRBD1
clone size: few
V gene: TRBV27
CDR3 protein: CASSLSGQVNTEAFF
CDR3 DNA: TGTGCCAGCAGTTTAAGCGGACAGGTTAACACTGAAGCTTTCTTT

J gene: TRBJ1-5
CDR3 length: 14
D gene: TRBD1
clone size: NA
V gene: TRBV6-5
CDR3 protein: CASSKDRGLKPQHF
CDR3 DNA: TGTGCCAGCAGTAAGGACAGGGGGCTCAAGCCCCAGCATTTT

J gene: TRBJ1-2
CDR3 length: 14
D gene: TRBD1
clone size: NA
V gene: TRBV6-5
CDR3 protein: CASIPQGVSYGYTF
CDR3 DNA: TGTGCCAGCATCCCCCAGGGGGTTAGCTATGGCTACACCTTC

J gene: TRBJ2-3
CDR3 length: 15
D gene: NA
clone size: NA
V gene: TRBV7-2
CDR3 protein: CAQAQGAGGADTQYF
CDR3 DNA: TGTGCCCAAGCCCAAGGGGCGGGTGGGGCAGATACGCAGTATTTT

J gene: TRBJ1-2
CDR3 length: 13
D gene: NA
clone size: NA
V gene: TRBV7-6
CDR3 protein: CASSVRAADGYTF
CDR3 DNA: TGTGCCAGCAGCGTCCGGGCCGCCGATGGCTACACCTTC

J gene: TRBJ2-5
CDR3 length: 20
D gene: TRBD1
clone size: NA
V gene: TRBV7-6
CDR3 protein: CASSLAYRDRSLSELRTQYF
CDR3 DNA: TGTGCCAGCAGCTTAGCATACCGGGACAGGTCCCTTAGCGAACTCCGGACCCAGTACTTC

J gene: TRBJ2-7
CDR3 length: 15
D gene: NA
clone size: NA
V gene: TRBV4-3
CDR3 protein: CASSQGPGAGYEQYF
CDR3 DNA: TGCGCCAGCAGCCAAGGCCCGGGAGCAGGGTACGAGCAGTACTTC

J gene: TRBJ1-1
CDR3 length: 14
D gene: NA
clone size: many
V gene: TRBV6-5
CDR3 protein: CASSYLGGFTEAFF
CDR3 DNA: TGTGCCAGCAGTTACCTGGGGGGTTTCACTGAAGCTTTCTTT

J gene: TRBJ2-1
CDR3 length: 12
D gene: TRBD2
clone size: NA
V gene: TRBV7-9
CDR3 protein: CASQRGGNEQFF
CDR3 DNA: TGTGCCAGCCAACGGGGGGGCAATGAGCAGTTCTTC

J gene: TRBJ2-7
CDR3 length: 12
D gene: TRBD2
clone size: NA
V gene: TRBV6-1
CDR3 protein: CATRGLAREQYF
CDR3 DNA: TGTGCCACCCGGGGACTAGCGCGGGAGCAGTACTTC

J gene: TRBJ2-1
CDR3 length: 15
D gene: NA
clone size: NA
V gene: TRBV6-5
CDR3 protein: CASSYGIPSYNEQFF
CDR3 DNA: TGTGCCAGCAGTTACGGGATTCCCTCCTACAATGAGCAGTTCTTC

J gene: TRBJ1-1
CDR3 length: 14
D gene: NA
clone size: many
V gene: TRBV7-9
CDR3 protein: CASSHPGRPTEAFF
CDR3 DNA: TGTGCCAGCAGCCATCCGGGACGGCCAACTGAAGCTTTCTTT

J gene: TRBJ2-3
CDR3 length: 14
D gene: NA
clone size: many
V gene: TRBV6-5
CDR3 protein: CASSSPSGTDTQYF
CDR3 DNA: TGTGCCAGCAGTTCACCTAGCGGCACAGATACGCAGTATTTT

J gene: TRBJ1-2
CDR3 length: 12
D gene: NA
clone size: once
V gene: TRBV7-3
CDR3 protein: CASTVAGGGYTF
CDR3 DNA: TGTGCCAGCACGGTCGCTGGGGGTGGCTACACCTTC